This TCR beta chain stems from a study of siplizumab effects on memory and regulatory T cells. The repertoire was sequenced with immunoSEQ multiplex PCR; TCRdb's copy has only in-frame clones and lacks some. The repertoire holds tens of thousands of clones, 75% to 95% seen once, with approximately 29% in the top ten. As for this clone: The antigen is unknown.

With 0 bases removed from V and 2 bases from J, the gap between germline ends came to 13 bases. Germline-derived CDR1 and CDR2 are LNHNV and YYDKDF (reference sequence). The CDR3 totals 17 residues. Findings and caveats of the study: Solely a minor proportion of alloreactive clones could be assigned to unstimulated subsets. The drug siplizumab significantly decreased the alloreactive sequences that could be traced to unstimulated CD4+ memory cells. Naive T cells, seemingly more diverse than memory cells, seemed major alloresponse contributors.

The TCR sequence derives from a human donor in good health. The source material was CD8+ T cells sorted from blood. The V call is TRBV15, the J call TRBJ2-2, with a weak D call TRBD1 (5 bases). This CDR3 is CATSREGTDTNTGELFF. For the CDR3, the DNA is TGTGCCACCAGCAGAGAAGGCACGGACACTAACACCGGGGAGCTGTTTTTT. Full variable domain (outside the CDR3, taken from reference TRBV15 and TRBJ2-2): DAMVIQNPRYQVTQFGKPVTLSCSQTLNHNVMYWYQQKSSQAPKLLFHYYDKDFNNEADTPDNFQSRRPNTSFCFLDIRSPGLGDTAMYLCATSREGTDTNTGELFFGEGSRLTVL.